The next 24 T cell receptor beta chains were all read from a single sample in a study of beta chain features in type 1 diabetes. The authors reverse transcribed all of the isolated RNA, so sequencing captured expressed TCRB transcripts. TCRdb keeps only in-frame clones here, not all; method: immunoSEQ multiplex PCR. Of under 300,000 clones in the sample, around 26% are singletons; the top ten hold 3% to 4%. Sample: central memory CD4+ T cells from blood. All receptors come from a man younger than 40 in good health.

Written as DNA, the CDR3 is TGTGCCAGCAGCTTAGAACAGAACACTGAAGCTTTCTTT. This encodes CASSLEQNTEAFF. V gene TRBV7-6 combines with J gene TRBJ1-1; no firm D call. The CDR3 covers 13 residues. The germline gives CDR1 SGHVS, CDR2 FNYEAQ. V gave up 1 base and J gave up 1 base, with 4 bases separating them.

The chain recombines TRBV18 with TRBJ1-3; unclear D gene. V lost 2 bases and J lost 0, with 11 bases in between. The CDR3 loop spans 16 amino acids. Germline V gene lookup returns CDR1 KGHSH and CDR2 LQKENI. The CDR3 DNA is TGTGCCAGCTCACCAGAGACACCGTACTCTGGAAACACCATATATTTT. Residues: CASSPETPYSGNTIYF.

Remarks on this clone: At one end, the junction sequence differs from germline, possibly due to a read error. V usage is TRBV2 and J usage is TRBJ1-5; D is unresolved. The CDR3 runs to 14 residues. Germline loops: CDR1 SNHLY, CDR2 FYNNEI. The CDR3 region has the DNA TGTGCCAGCACTGAATGGGGTAGCAATCAGCCCCAGCATTTT. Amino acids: CASTEWGSNQPQHF.

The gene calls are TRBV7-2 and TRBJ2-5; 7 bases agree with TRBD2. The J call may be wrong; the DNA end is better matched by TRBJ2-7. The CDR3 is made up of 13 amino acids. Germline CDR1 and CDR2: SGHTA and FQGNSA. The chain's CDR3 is CASSTELADEQYF. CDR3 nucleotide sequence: TGTGCCAGCAGCACCGAGCTAGCGGACGAGCAGTACTTC.

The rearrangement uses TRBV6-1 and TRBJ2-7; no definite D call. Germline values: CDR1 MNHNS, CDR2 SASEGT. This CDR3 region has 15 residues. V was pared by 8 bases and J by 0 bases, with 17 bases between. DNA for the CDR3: TGTGCCAGCTCACCAGCAAATCCTCTCTCCTACGAGCAGTACTTC. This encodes CASSPANPLSYEQYF.

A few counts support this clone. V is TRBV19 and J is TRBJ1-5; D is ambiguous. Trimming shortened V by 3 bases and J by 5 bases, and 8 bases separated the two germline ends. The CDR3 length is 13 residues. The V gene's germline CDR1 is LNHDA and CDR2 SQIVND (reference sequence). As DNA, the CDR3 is TGTGCCAGTAGTATGGACCAAGATCAGCCCCAGCATTTT. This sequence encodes CASSMDQDQPQHF.

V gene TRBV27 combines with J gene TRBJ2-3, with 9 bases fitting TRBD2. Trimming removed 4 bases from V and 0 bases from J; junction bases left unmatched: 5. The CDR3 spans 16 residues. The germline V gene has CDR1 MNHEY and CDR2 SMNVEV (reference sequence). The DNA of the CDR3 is TGTGCCAGCAGTTATGCGGGAGGGACTAGCACAGATACGCAGTATTTT. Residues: CASSYAGGTSTDTQYF.

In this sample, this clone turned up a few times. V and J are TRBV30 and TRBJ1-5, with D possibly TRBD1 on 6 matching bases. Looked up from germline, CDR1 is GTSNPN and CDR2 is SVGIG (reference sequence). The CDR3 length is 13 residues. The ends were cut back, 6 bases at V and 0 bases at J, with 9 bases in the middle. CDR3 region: CACSGDSNQPQHF. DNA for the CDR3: TGTGCCTGTTCAGGGGATAGCAATCAGCCCCAGCATTTT.

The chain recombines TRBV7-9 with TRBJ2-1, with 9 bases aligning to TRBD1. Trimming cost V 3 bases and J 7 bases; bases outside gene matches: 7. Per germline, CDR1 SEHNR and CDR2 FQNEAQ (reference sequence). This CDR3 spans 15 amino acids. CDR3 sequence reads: CASSFRDRDQNEQFF. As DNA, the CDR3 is TGTGCCAGCAGCTTCCGGGACAGGGACCAAAATGAGCAGTTCTTC. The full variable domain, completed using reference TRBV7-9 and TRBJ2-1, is DTGVSQNPRHKITKRGQNVTFRCDPISEHNRLYWYRQTLGQGPEFLTYFQNEAQLEKSRLLSDRFSAERPKGSFSTLEIQRTEQGDSAMYLCASSFRDRDQNEQFFGPGTRLTVL.

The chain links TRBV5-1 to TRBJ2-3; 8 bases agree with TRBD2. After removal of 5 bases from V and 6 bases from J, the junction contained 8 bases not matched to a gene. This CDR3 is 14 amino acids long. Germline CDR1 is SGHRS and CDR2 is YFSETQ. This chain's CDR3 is CASRGSGAPDTQYF. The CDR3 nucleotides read TGCGCCAGCAGAGGTAGCGGGGCCCCGGATACGCAGTATTTT. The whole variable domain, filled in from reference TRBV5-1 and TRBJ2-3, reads KAGVTQTPRYLIKTRGQQVTLSCSPISGHRSVSWYQQTPGQGLQFLFEYFSETQRNKGNFPGRFSGRQFSNSRSEMNVSTLELGDSALYLCASRGSGAPDTQYFGPGTRLTVL.

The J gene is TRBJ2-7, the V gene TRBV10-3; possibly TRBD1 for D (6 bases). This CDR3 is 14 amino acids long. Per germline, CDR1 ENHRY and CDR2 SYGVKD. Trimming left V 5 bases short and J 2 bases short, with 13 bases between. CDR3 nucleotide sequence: TGTGCCATCAGTTCCCACGAGGGGGCCTACGAGCAGTACTTC. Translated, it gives CAISSHEGAYEQYF.

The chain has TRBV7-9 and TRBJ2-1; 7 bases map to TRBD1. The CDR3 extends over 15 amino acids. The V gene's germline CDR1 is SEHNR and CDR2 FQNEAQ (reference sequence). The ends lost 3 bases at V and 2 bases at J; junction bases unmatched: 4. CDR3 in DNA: TGTGCCAGCAGCTTTTACCAGGGGGCCTACAATGAGCAGTTCTTC. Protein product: CASSFYQGAYNEQFF.

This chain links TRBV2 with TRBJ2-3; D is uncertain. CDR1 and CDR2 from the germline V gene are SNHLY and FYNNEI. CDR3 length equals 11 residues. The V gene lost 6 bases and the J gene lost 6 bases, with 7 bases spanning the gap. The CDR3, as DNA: TGTGCCAGCAGGACCCAGGATACGCAGTATTTT. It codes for CASRTQDTQYF.

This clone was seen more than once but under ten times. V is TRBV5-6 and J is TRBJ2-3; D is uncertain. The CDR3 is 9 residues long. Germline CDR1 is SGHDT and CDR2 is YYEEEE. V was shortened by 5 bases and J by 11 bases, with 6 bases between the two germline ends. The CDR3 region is CASRPLQYF. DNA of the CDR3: TGTGCCAGCAGGCCATTGCAGTATTTT.

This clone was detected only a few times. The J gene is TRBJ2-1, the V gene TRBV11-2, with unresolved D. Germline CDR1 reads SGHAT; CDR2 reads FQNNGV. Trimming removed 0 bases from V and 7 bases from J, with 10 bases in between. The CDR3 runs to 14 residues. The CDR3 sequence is CASSLDGRMNEQFF. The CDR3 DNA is TGTGCCAGCAGCTTAGATGGCAGGATGAATGAGCAGTTCTTC.

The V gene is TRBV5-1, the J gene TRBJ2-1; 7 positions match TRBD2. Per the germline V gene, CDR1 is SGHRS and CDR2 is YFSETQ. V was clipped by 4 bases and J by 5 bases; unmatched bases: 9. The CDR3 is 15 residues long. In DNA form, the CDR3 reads TGCGCCAGCAGCATAACTAGCGTCAACGACAATGAGCAGTTCTTC. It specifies CASSITSVNDNEQFF.

CDR3 nucleotides: TGTGCCTGGAGTGTTGCGACAGTAAGACAAGAGACCCAGTACTTC. The encoded protein is CAWSVATVRQETQYF. The chain uses TRBV30 and TRBJ2-5; TRBD1 might be the D (5 bases). The V gene's germline CDR1 is GTSNPN and CDR2 SVGIG (reference sequence). Trimming stripped 0 bases from V and 2 bases from J, with 13 bases between. This CDR3 region has 15 residues.

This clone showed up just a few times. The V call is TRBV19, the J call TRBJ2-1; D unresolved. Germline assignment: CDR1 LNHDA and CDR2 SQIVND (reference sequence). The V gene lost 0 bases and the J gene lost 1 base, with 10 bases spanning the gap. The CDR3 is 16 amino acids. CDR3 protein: CASSIDKEGSYNEQFF. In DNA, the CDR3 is TGTGCCAGTAGTATAGATAAGGAAGGGTCCTACAATGAGCAGTTCTTC.

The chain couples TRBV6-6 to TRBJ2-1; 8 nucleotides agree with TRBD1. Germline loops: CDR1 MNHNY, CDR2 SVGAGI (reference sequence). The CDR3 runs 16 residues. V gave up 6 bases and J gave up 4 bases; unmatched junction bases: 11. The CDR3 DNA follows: TGTGCCAGCAGCCCCGAGACAGGGGCCTCTTACAATGAGCAGTTCTTC. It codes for CASSPETGASYNEQFF.

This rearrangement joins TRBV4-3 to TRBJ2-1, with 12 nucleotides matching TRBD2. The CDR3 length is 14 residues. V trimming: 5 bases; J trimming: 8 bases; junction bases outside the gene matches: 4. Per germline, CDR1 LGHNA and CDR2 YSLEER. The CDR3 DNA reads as TGCGCCAGCAGCAGGACTAGCGGGACGGATGAGCAGTTCTTC. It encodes CASSRTSGTDEQFF.

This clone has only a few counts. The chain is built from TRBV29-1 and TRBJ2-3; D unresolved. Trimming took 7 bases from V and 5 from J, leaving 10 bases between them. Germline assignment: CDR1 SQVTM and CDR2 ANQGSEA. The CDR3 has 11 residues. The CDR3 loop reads CSAWAIDTQYF. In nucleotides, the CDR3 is TGCAGCGCCTGGGCTATAGATACGCAGTATTTT.

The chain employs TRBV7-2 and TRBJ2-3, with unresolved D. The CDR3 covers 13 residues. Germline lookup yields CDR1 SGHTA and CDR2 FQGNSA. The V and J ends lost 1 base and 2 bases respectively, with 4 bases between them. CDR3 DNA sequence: TGTGCCAGCAGCTTAGAGCTCACAGATACGCAGTATTTT. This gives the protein CASSLELTDTQYF.

In nucleotides, the CDR3 is TGTGCCAGCAGCTCCCCCTTGGCAGATACGCAGTATTTT. Translated, it gives CASSSPLADTQYF. This sequence joins TRBV11-2 and TRBJ2-3, with D unresolved. Looked up from germline, CDR1 is SGHAT and CDR2 is FQNNGV. Between the trimmed V and J ends, which lost 4 bases and 4 bases, there was a span of 9 bases. There are 13 residues in the CDR3.

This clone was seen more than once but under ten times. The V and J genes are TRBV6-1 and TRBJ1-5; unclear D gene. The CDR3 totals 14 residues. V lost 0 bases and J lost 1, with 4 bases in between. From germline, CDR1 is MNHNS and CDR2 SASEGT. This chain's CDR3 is CASSEAGSNQPQHF. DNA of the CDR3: TGTGCCAGCAGTGAAGCAGGAAGCAATCAGCCCCAGCATTTT.